One and the same sample provided the 20 T cell receptor beta chains below, sequenced in a study of cytomegalovirus exposure and HLA in healthy donors. PCR amplification relied on 60 Vbeta primers (plus 13 Jbeta primers). Generated by immunoSEQ multiplex PCR, the TCRdb table keeps only in-frame clones and is missing some. The table includes around 300,000 clones, around 65% detected once. What was sequenced was PBMCs. These receptors were taken from a female donor in good health and CMV-seronegative.

Only one count was recorded for this clone. The CDR3 region has the DNA TGCGCCAGCAGCTTCCGGGACAGGGGCTCCTACGAGCAGTACTTC. Protein product: CASSFRDRGSYEQYF. The chain joins TRBV4-1 to TRBJ2-7; 10 bases agree with TRBD1. The CDR3 sequence is 15 residues long. Trimming cost V 5 bases and J 0 bases; bases outside gene matches: 4. CDR1 MGHRA and CDR2 YSYEKL come from the germline V gene.

The rearrangement links TRBV6-5 to TRBJ1-2; no clear D gene. The CDR3 runs to 13 residues. V dropped 5 bases and J dropped 1 base, with 8 bases sitting between them. Germline V lookup: CDR1 MNHEY, CDR2 SVGAGI. This CDR3 reads CASSPRDNYGYTF. The CDR3 coding sequence is TGTGCCAGCAGTCCAAGAGATAACTATGGCTACACCTTC.

The rearrangement links TRBV28 to TRBJ1-5, with 7 bases that match TRBD1. Germline values: CDR1 MDHEN, CDR2 SYDVKM. The V and J ends lost 5 bases and 3 bases, in that order; junction bases with no gene match: 7. The CDR3 is 15 amino acids. In DNA form, the CDR3 reads TGTGCCAGCAGTCATTTAACAGGGGCCAATCAGCCCCAGCATTTT. Its translation is CASSHLTGANQPQHF.

The chain joins TRBV11-2 to TRBJ2-3; D possibly corresponds to TRBD2 (6 bases). Trimming stripped 1 base from V and 2 bases from J, with 13 bases between. CDR1 is SGHAT and CDR2 is FQNNGV in the germline V gene. This CDR3 is 16 amino acids long. This CDR3 reads CASSLVSGSDTDTQYF. The CDR3 DNA reads as TGTGCCAGCAGCTTAGTATCCGGGAGCGACACAGATACGCAGTATTTT.

This sequence joins TRBV11-3 and TRBJ2-3; 10 bases agree with TRBD2. Trimming removed 3 bases from V and 3 bases from J; junction bases left unmatched: 6. Germline lookup yields CDR1 SGHNT and CDR2 YENEEA. This CDR3 has 16 amino acids. The CDR3 coding sequence is TGTGCCAGCAGCTTTCCTAGCGGGAGACGTACAGATACGCAGTATTTT. It specifies CASSFPSGRRTDTQYF.

This clone has only a few counts. The chain recombines TRBV25-1 with TRBJ1-1, with D hard to call. CDR1 MGHDK and CDR2 SYGVNS come from the germline V gene. V lost 0 bases and J lost 6, with 5 bases in between. The CDR3 runs 12 residues. The DNA of the CDR3 is TGTGCCAGCAGTGAATATAGTTCTGAAGCTTTCTTT. This gives the protein CASSEYSSEAFF.

The chain links TRBV18 to TRBJ2-3, with D maybe TRBD1 (6 bases). The CDR3 loop spans 14 amino acids. Trimming took 4 bases from V and 4 from J, leaving 12 bases between them. CDR1 and CDR2 from the germline V gene are KGHSH and LQKENI. Written as DNA, the CDR3 is TGTGCCAGCTCACTCGCAGGGGCCCCAGATACGCAGTATTTT. Its protein is CASSLAGAPDTQYF.

This clone was recorded a few times. The chain is built from TRBV28 and TRBJ1-2, with D uncertain. CDR1 MDHEN and CDR2 SYDVKM come from the germline V gene. This CDR3 spans 13 amino acids. The V end was cut by 1 base, the J end by 8 bases, with 11 bases between. This CDR3 reads CASSLSVSVGYTF. The CDR3 DNA reads TGTGCCAGCAGTTTATCCGTCTCGGTGGGCTACACCTTC.

This clone was picked up a small number of times. The chain couples TRBV7-2 to TRBJ2-7; the match to TRBD2 covers 11 bases. J lost 6 bases, V lost 5 bases, and 9 bases had no gene match. The CDR3 consists of 15 residues. Germline CDR1 is SGHTA and CDR2 is FQGNSA. CDR3 in DNA: TGTGCCAGCAGCCAGAGGTTACTAGCGGGAGTCGAGCAGTACTTC. Encoded protein: CASSQRLLAGVEQYF.

In DNA, the CDR3 is TGTGCCAGCAGTCAAATGGCCCAAGAGACCCAGTACTTC. This codes for CASSQMAQETQYF. This rearrangement joins TRBV7-3 to TRBJ2-5; unclear D gene. V was cut by 6 bases and J by 1 base, with 9 bases left in between. CDR1 is SGHTA, CDR2 FQGTGA, per germline. The CDR3 is 13 amino acids.

The chain joins TRBV6-1 to TRBJ2-7, with a weak D call TRBD2 (5 bases). The length of the CDR3 is 17 residues. The V gene lost 1 base and the J gene lost 2 bases, with 18 bases spanning the gap. The germline gives CDR1 MNHNS, CDR2 SASEGT. In DNA, the CDR3 is TGTGCCAGCAGTGAAGTCGGCTTTGAGGGTTACACCTACGAGCAGTACTTC. It translates to CASSEVGFEGYTYEQYF.

DNA of the CDR3: TGTGCCAGCAGTTTGCTTTCAGGGGCGCGGAAAGAGACCCAGTACTTC. It encodes CASSLLSGARKETQYF. This chain uses TRBV27 with TRBJ2-5; weak D call: TRBD1 (6 bases). Trimming took 3 bases from V and 3 from J, leaving 17 bases between them. This CDR3 has 16 residues. Germline V lookup: CDR1 MNHEY, CDR2 SMNVEV (reference sequence).

V is TRBV29-1 and J is TRBJ2-1; 8 bases are a match to TRBD1. This CDR3 has 16 amino acids. Germline V gene data show CDR1 as SQVTM and CDR2 as ANQGSEA. V lost 5 bases, J lost 6 bases, and 15 bases stayed unmatched. CDR3 region: CSVHETLGQGSNEQFF. The CDR3 coding sequence is TGCAGCGTTCACGAAACATTAGGACAGGGTAGCAATGAGCAGTTCTTC.

This clone was detected a few times. Other DNA variants within this sample encode the same CDR3. The rearrangement links TRBV11-2 to TRBJ2-7, with 8 bases fitting TRBD1. The junction had 3 bases not matched to a gene; V was cut back by 1 base and J by 4 bases. In germline, CDR1 is SGHAT, CDR2 FQNNGV. This CDR3 spans 14 amino acids. CDR3 amino acids: CASSLGTGIYEQYF. The DNA for the CDR3 is TGTGCCAGCAGCTTAGGGACAGGGATATACGAGCAGTACTTC.

The chain couples TRBV5-4 to TRBJ2-5; tentative D call: TRBD2 (6 bases). The CDR3 is made up of 13 amino acids. Per the germline V gene, CDR1 is SGHNT and CDR2 is YYREEE (reference sequence). V lost 7 bases, J lost 4 bases, and 14 bases lay in between. This chain's CDR3 is CASRNPGRETQYF. CDR3 sequence (DNA): TGTGCCAGCCGAAATCCCGGGAGAGAGACCCAGTACTTC.

V is TRBV14 and J is TRBJ2-5; tentatively, D is TRBD2 (5 bases). This CDR3 region has 11 residues. Between the trimmed V and J ends, which lost 1 base and 11 bases, there was a span of 8 bases. Germline loops: CDR1 SGHDN, CDR2 FVKESK. Here the CDR3 DNA reads TGTGCCAGCAGCCAAGGGAGGTGGCAGTACTTC. As protein: CASSQGRWQYF.

The chain couples TRBV5-1 to TRBJ2-7; 10 nucleotides line up with TRBD1. Per germline, CDR1 SGHRS and CDR2 YFSETQ. The CDR3 has 14 amino acids. With 4 bases clipped from V and 5 bases from J, the junction kept 6 bases outside the gene matches. CDR3 nucleotide sequence: TGCGCCAGCAGCGAGGGACAGGGGTTCCACGAGCAGTACTTC. Amino acid sequence: CASSEGQGFHEQYF.

J is TRBJ1-1 and V is TRBV6-1; D is perhaps TRBD1 (5 bases). Trimming pared 7 bases from V and 2 bases from J, leaving 14 bases between. The length of the CDR3 is 14 residues. Germline V lookup: CDR1 MNHNS, CDR2 SASEGT. The CDR3 DNA reads as TGTGCCAGCAAGAGGGACTCTACCAACACTGAAGCTTTCTTT. Protein sequence: CASKRDSTNTEAFF.

This chain uses TRBV6-1 with TRBJ2-7; D is perhaps TRBD1 (6 bases). The CDR3 loop spans 11 amino acids. Trimming took 5 bases from V and 6 from J, leaving 8 bases between them. Germline CDR1 MNHNS, CDR2 SASEGT. The CDR3 DNA reads as TGTGCCAGCAGTACAGGGCTCGAGCAGTACTTC. It translates to CASSTGLEQYF.

The chain employs TRBV18 and TRBJ2-7; TRBD2 might be the D (6 bases). CDR3 length: 14 amino acids. Trimming cost V 3 bases and J 4 bases, with 13 bases left between them. Germline V CDR1 and CDR2: KGHSH, LQKENI. Written as DNA, the CDR3 is TGTGCCAGCTCACCTCCGGGACTCCCTTACGAGCAGTACTTC. This gives the protein CASSPPGLPYEQYF. The variable domain in full, completed from reference TRBV18 and TRBJ2-7, reads NAGVMQNPRHLVRRRGQEARLRCSPMKGHSHVYWYRQLPEEGLKFMVYLQKENIIDESGMPKERFSAEFPKEGPSILRIQQVVRGDSAAYFCASSPPGLPYEQYFGPGTRLTVT.